This record covers a single T cell receptor (beta chain). This entry is derived from a study of T cells in Graves' hyperthyroidism and ophthalmopathy. Regions amplified from RNA transcripts were the TCR beta CDR3 regions. The HTBI primer set served for first-round RT-PCR of the TCR CDR3. TCRdb fed the multiplex PCR reads into MiXCR, producing one record per CDR3 protein. The table records more than 650,000 distinct CDR3 sequences, about 14% of them present only once. The CDR3 has 15 residues. Deletions cut 0 bases from V and 4 bases from J, with 12 bases between. Germline CDR1 reads SGHTA; CDR2 reads FQGTGA.

The sequence was collected from a woman under 30 with Graves' hyperthyroidism. Source material: blood. The chain joins TRBV7-3 to TRBJ1-1; weak D call: TRBD1 (5 bases). The CDR3, as DNA: TGTGCCAGCAGCTTAACAAGGGGCGAGATCACTGAAGCTTTCTTT. It translates to CASSLTRGEITEAFF.